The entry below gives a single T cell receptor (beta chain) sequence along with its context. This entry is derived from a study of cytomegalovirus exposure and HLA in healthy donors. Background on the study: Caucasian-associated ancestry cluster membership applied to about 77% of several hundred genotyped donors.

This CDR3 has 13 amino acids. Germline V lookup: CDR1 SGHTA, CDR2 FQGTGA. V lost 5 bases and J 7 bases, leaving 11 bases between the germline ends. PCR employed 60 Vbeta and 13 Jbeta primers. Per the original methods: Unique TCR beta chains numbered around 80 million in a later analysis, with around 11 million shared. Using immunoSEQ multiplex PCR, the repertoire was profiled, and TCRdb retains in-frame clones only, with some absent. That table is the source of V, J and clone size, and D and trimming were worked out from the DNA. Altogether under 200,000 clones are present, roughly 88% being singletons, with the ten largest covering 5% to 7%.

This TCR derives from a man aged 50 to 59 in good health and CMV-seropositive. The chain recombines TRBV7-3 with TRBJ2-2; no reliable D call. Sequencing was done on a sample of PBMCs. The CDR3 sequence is CASSLAGYGELFF. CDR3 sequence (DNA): TGTGCCAGCAGCCTCGCCGGGTACGGGGAGCTGTTTTTT.